This T cell receptor (beta chain) comes out of a study of shared clonotypes between healthy human individuals (dated by TCRdb to 2018 to 2021). In terms of the full investigation: The cohort comprised a couple of women and a few men aged 18 to 49 years. Different laboratories and diverse techniques were used to prepare libraries and sequence TCR repertoires, to increase sequencing depth and limit assay-specific biases. Leukapheresis yielded between about 0.94 and 8.9 billion PBMCs per donor. For each donor, three plates each were used for CD4 naive and CD4 memory, two plates were used for CD8 naive, and one plate was used for CD8 memory. The study deeply sequenced blood TCR repertoires of five healthy adults to estimate repertoire size and the extent of clonotype sharing between individuals.

Cut back by 4 bases and 6 bases, the V and J ends lie 6 bases apart. CDR1 and CDR2 (SGHTA, FQGNSA) derive from the germline V gene. The CDR3 sequence holds 12 residues, the cysteine and phenylalanine included. The read is trimmed to its CDR3 DNA, 36 bases read in frame from base 1. The donors were healthy, HIV-negative adults who had no recently reported acute infections or vaccinations. All donors were Caucasian adults living in Nashville, Tennessee, USA. CD4+ T cells were enriched through magnetic negative selection, after which naive cells were positively selected on CD45RA and the remaining negative fraction served as the memory subset. Blood was obtained by leukapheresis, after which PBMCs were separated by Ficoll-Histopaque density gradient centrifugation and cryopreserved in liquid nitrogen vapor phase. Analytical flow cytometry was used to check the purity and quantity of each magnetically sorted T cell population. From each sorted fraction, genomic DNA was isolated and quantified by UV absorbance on a Nanodrop 2000c.

What the study reported, not specific to this receptor: Because the study included only a small number of donors, the genetic and exposure-history diversity represented was limited. Naive subsets generally had larger estimated clonotype richness than memory subsets. Sampling was restricted to blood, and TCR repertoires in tissues likely differ from the TCR repertoires found in blood. Around 5% of naive CD4, roughly 3.6% of naive CD8, 2.3% of memory CD4, and approximately 0.39% of memory CD8 clonotypes were shared across a few donors. Higher generation probabilities were observed for clonotypes shared by all four sorted-subset donors than for non-shared clonotypes. Pairwise subsampling led to the expectation that sequencing depth would affect the degree of clonotype sharing among donors. Rarefaction of sorted-subset datasets indicated incomplete sequencing despite the large sequencing depth.

On this clone itself: Which antigen it targets is not known. Base qualities are not at hand, and no much larger clone is one base apart.

TCR CDR3 regions were amplified from genomic DNA by multiplex PCR using the deep immunoSEQ assay. Genomic DNA extracted from each cell subset was distributed evenly over all wells of several immunoSEQ 96-well plates, and each plate served as one replicate. For sorted subsets, approximately 200 ng of genomic DNA, equivalent to 30,000 or so T cell genomes, went into each replicate PCR. The purified libraries were quantified using a Qubit 3.0 fluorometer, sized with a Bioanalyzer 2100, and then quantified again using the KAPA Library Quantification kit. Every immunoSEQ 96-well plate was sequenced on a separate single-read 150-cycle Illumina NextSeq 550 flow cell. As for the authors' bioinformatics: Because the immunoSEQ output included only junctional sequences and no quality scores, the filtering could not be the same as the filtering used for full-length reads. To assign V/J genes and CDR3, sequences were annotated using PyIR, a Python wrapper for IgBLAST v1.9, with IMGT germline references. Any read was removed if the V/J assignment was weak (E-value above 1e-6), the CDR3 was missing, or the read contained stop codons, out-of-frame junctions, or ambiguous translated residues. V3J clonotypes were defined by identical inferred V gene, J gene, and CDR3 amino acid sequence. Percentage overlap between repertoires was calculated by dividing the number of shared unique clonotypes by the size of the smaller repertoire. Three approaches were used to assess repertoire richness: RTK rarefaction, the Chao1 estimator, and Recon v2.1 estimates of unobserved clonotypes. For all TCRbeta clonotypes obtained by the gDNA method from several donors, generation probabilities were computed with OLGA. TCRdb mirrors the immuneACCESS table, restricted to in-frame sequences. Some clones are absent from its copies; in checked studies, under half trace to an unresolved V gene, and the reason for the others is unknown. V, J and clone size are taken as reported in that table, and D and trimming were inferred from the DNA itself. This sample has millions of clones in its table, and 90% to 95% of those were observed once. The ten largest clones represent 0.35% to 0.45% of the sample.

This sequence uses TRBV7-2 and TRBJ2-2; no confident D gene assignment can be made. This receptor was taken from a man aged 18-30 years in good health. Some clones in this sample may be carry-over from other donors' samples. The sequenced sample was naive CD4+ T cells from PBMCs. In the paper's terms, the cell subset or site label means: CD45RA+ positively selected. The DNA sequence is TGTGCCAGCAGCTCCCTAGCCGGGGAGCTGTTTTTT. It translates as CASSSLAGELFF.